What follows is one T cell receptor beta chain and its context. In its sample, this clonotype was seen many times. The antigen it recognizes is unknown. No base quality information exists; no much larger clone differs at one position. This sample was included in a study of early T cells in non-severe SARS-CoV-2 infection (dated by TCRdb to about 2021). About the study as a whole: Because TCR sequencing was done on bulk RNA from unsorted whole blood, the alpha and beta chains could not be paired. Overall results and qualifications from the work: VDJdb matching was skewed toward anti-spike CD8 responses and likely underestimated virus-specific expansions by missing private and CD4 specificities.

Trimming at the junction amounts to 4 bases on V and 10 bases on J, and the germline ends lie 14 bases apart. Measured from the cysteine to the phenylalanine, the CDR3 is 14 residues long. The kept DNA is CDR3 alone, 42 bases in frame from the first base. Set within a cohort of healthcare workers in London, UK, this nested case-control study involved weekly PCR testing of nasopharyngeal swabs along with blood sampling. Healthcare workers were enrolled in the week of the UK lockdown, from 23 to 31 March 2020, and were followed every week for up to roughly 15 weeks. To prepare the library, 5' RACE was applied. Instrument on record: NextSeq 500. Unique molecular identifiers were attached to individual cDNA molecules in the TCR library protocol so that sequencing error and PCR bias could be corrected. TCR alpha and beta chains were both sequenced, and the abundances of alpha and beta sequences in each sample were closely correlated with each other. The study's processing was this. V gene, J gene and CDR3 annotation of TCR sequences was performed with Decombinator V4. Expanded TCRs were defined as changing significantly between any two time points under a Poisson model with p below 0.0001. TCR abundances were normalised to the total number of TCRs sequenced in each sample and reported as counts per million. TRAV1-2 paired with TRAJ12, TRAJ20 or TRAJ33 defined MAIT TCRs, while TRAV10 paired with TRAJ18 defined iNKT TCRs. A search of VDJdb, accessed on 1 November 2021, was run for TCRs annotated to CMV, EBV and SARS-CoV-2, with TCRs annotated for multiple antigens excluded. The raw public reads went through TCRdb reprocessing: fastp at Q25, MiXCR clone calling, in-frame beta chains kept. CDR3 protein duplicates are merged, each entry listing the most common genes and DNA. What appears here as the V and J calls and clone size reflects TCRdb's work, not the paper's. The sample includes about 29,000 distinct CDR3 sequences, with more than 4.5% observed a single time. Roughly a tenth of the sample lies in the top ten.

The receptor comes from an adult who was a healthcare worker with PCR-confirmed SARS-CoV-2 infection or an uninfected control (not recorded which). The rearranged chain carries TRBV12-3 or TRBV12-4 and TRBJ1-6; no D gene call is confident. The specimen was whole blood. This receptor has the CDR3 CASSSGGNRSPLHF. The nucleotide sequence is given as TGTGCCAGCAGTTCTGGAGGTAATAGATCACCCCTCCACTTT.